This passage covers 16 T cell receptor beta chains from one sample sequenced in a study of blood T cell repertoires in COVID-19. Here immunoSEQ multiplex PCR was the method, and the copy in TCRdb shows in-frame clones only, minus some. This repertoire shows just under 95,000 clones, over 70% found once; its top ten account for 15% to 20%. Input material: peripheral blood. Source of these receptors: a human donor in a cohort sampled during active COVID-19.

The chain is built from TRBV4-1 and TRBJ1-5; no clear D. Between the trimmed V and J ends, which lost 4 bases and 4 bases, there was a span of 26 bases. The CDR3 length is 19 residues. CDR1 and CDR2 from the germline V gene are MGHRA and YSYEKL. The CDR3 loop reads CASSPPPRSRTFENQPQHF. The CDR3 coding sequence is TGCGCCAGCAGCCCACCCCCTCGCAGTCGAACCTTCGAAAATCAGCCCCAGCATTTT.

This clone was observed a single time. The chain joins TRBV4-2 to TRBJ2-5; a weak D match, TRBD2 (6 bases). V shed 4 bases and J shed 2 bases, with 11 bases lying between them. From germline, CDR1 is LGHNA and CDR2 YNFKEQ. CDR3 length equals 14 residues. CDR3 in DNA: TGTGCCAGCAGCCCCCGACTAGGGCAAGAGACCCAGTACTTC. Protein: CASSPRLGQETQYF.

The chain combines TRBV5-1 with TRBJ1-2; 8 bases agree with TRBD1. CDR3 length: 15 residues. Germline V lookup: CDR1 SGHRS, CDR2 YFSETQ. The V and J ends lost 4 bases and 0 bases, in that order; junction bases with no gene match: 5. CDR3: CASSPKQGANYGYTF. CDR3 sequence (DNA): TGCGCCAGCAGCCCCAAACAGGGGGCTAACTATGGCTACACCTTC.

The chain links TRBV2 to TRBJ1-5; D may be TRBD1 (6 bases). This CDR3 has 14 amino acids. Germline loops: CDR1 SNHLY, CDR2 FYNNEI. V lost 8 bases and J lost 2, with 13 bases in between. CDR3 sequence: CASQLGTRNQPQHF. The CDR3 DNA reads TGTGCCAGCCAACTCGGGACACGCAATCAGCCCCAGCATTTT.

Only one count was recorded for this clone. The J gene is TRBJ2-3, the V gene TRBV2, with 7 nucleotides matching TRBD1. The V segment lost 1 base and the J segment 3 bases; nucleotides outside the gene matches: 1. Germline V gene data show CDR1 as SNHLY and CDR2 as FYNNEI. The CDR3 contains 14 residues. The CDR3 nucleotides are TGTGCCAGCAGTGAAGGACAGGGAACAGATACGCAGTATTTT. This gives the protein CASSEGQGTDTQYF.

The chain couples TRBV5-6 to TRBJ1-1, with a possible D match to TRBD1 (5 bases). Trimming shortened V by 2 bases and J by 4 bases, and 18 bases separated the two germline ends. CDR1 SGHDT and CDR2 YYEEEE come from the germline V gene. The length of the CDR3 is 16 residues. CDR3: CASSFGRGFSGTEAFF. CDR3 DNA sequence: TGTGCCAGCAGCTTCGGACGGGGGTTTTCTGGCACTGAAGCTTTCTTT.

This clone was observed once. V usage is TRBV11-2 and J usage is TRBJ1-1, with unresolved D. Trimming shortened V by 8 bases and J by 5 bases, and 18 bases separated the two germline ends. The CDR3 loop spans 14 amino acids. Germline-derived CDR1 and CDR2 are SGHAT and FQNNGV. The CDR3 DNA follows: TGTGCCAGCGGGCCCGCGGGCAGAGGAACTGAAGCTTTCTTT. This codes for CASGPAGRGTEAFF.

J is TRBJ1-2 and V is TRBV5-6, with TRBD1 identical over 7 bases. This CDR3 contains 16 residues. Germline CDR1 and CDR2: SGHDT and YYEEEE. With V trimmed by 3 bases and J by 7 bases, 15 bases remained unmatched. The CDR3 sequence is CASSSLRDRVLGGYTF. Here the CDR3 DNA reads TGTGCCAGCAGCTCCCTCCGCGACAGGGTTCTAGGTGGCTACACCTTC. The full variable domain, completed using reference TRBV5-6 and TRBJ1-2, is DAGVTQSPTHLIKTRGQQVTLRCSPKSGHDTVSWYQQALGQGPQFIFQYYEEEERQRGNFPDRFSGHQFPNYSSELNVNALLLGDSALYLCASSSLRDRVLGGYTFGSGTRLTVV.

CDR3 amino acids: CASSRLLSYEQYF. The CDR3 bases are TGTGCCAGCAGCAGACTACTTTCCTACGAGCAGTACTTC. This chain uses TRBV7-2 with TRBJ2-7, with D possibly being TRBD2 (5 bases). Germline V lookup: CDR1 SGHTA, CDR2 FQGNSA. Between the trimmed V and J ends, which lost 5 bases and 1 base, there was a span of 9 bases. The CDR3 has 13 amino acids. The variable domain in full, completed from reference TRBV7-2 and TRBJ2-7, reads GAGVSQSPSNKVTEKGKDVELRCDPISGHTALYWYRQSLGQGLEFLIYFQGNSAPDKSGLPSDRFSAERTGGSVSTLTIQRTQQEDSAVYLCASSRLLSYEQYFGPGTRLTVT.

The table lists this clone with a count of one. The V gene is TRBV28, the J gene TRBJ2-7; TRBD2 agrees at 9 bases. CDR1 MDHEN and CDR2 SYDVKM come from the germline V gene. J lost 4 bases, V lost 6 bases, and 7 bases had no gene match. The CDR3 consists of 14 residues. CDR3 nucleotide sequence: TGTGCCAGCAGAAGTAGCGGGAGCAAGTACGAGCAGTACTTC. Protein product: CASRSSGSKYEQYF.

CDR3 in amino acids: CASSVLGGGVTGELFF. The CDR3 DNA follows: TGTGCCAGCAGCGTACTCGGGGGAGGGGTCACCGGGGAGCTGTTTTTT. This rearrangement joins TRBV9 to TRBJ2-2; TRBD2 matches 7 bases. Germline V gives CDR1 SGDLS, CDR2 YYNGEE. The CDR3 has 16 residues. Germline trimming cut 1 base from V and 4 bases from J; bases unmatched to any gene: 7.

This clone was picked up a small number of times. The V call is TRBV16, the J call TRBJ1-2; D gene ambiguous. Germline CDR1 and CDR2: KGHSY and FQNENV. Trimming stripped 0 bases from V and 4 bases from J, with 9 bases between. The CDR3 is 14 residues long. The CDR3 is CASSQSSASYGYTF. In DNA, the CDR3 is TGTGCCAGCAGCCAATCATCAGCGAGCTATGGCTACACCTTC.

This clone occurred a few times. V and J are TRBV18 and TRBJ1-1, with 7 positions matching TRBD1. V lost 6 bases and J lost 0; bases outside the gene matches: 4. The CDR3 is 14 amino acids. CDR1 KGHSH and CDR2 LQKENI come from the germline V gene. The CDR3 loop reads CASSGQDMNTEAFF. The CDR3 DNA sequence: TGTGCCAGCTCCGGACAGGACATGAACACTGAAGCTTTCTTT.

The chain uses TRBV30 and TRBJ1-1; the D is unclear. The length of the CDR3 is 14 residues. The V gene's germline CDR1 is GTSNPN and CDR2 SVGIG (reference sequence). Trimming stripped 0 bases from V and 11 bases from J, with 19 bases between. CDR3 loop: CAWSVGAGARVAFF. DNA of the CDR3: TGTGCCTGGAGTGTAGGTGCGGGAGCCAGAGTGGCTTTCTTT. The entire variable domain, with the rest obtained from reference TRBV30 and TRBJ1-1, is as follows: SQTIHQWPATLVQPVGSPLSLECTVEGTSNPNLYWYRQAAGRGLQLLFYSVGIGQISSEVPQNLSASRPQDRQFILSSKKLLLSDSGFYLCAWSVGAGARVAFFGQGTRLTVV.

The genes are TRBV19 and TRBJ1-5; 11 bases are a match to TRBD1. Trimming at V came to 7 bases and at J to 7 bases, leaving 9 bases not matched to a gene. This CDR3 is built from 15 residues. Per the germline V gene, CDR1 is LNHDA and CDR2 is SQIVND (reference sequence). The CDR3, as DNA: TGTGCCAGTACCCCGGACAGGGGGCCGGGGCAGCCCCAGCATTTT. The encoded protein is CASTPDRGPGQPQHF.

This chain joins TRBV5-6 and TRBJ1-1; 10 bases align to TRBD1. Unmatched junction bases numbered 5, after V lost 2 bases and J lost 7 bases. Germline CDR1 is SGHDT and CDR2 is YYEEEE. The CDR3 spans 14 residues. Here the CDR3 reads CASSLKTGGGEAFF. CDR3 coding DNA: TGTGCCAGCAGCTTAAAGACAGGGGGCGGTGAAGCTTTCTTT.